A single sample gave rise to the 17 T cell receptor beta chains below, sequenced in a study of blood T cell repertoires in COVID-19. Using immunoSEQ multiplex PCR, the repertoire was profiled, and TCRdb retains in-frame clones only, with some absent. This table has 300,000 to 400,000 clones, 70% to 90% appearing once. The sequencing sample was made of peripheral blood. These receptors originate from a human donor in a cohort sampled during active COVID-19.

V gene TRBV19 combines with J gene TRBJ1-1; 10 nucleotides align to TRBD1. There are 14 residues in the CDR3. The trim removed 7 bases at V and 4 bases at J, leaving 6 bases unmatched. Looked up from germline, CDR1 is LNHDA and CDR2 is SQIVND (reference sequence). The CDR3 region is CASNVRTGGTEAFF. In nucleotides, the CDR3 is TGTGCCAGTAACGTCAGGACAGGGGGCACTGAAGCTTTCTTT. Together with reference TRBV19 and TRBJ1-1, the CDR3 gives the full variable domain: DGGITQSPKYLFRKEGQNVTLSCEQNLNHDAMYWYRQDPGQGLRLIYYSQIVNDFQKGDIAEGYSVSREKKESFPLTVTSAQKNPTAFYLCASNVRTGGTEAFFGQGTRLTVV.

The chain is built from TRBV10-3 and TRBJ2-7, with TRBD2 identical over 9 bases. The CDR3 covers 14 residues. Germline V CDR1 and CDR2: ENHRY, SYGVKD. Germline trimming cut 10 bases from V and 2 bases from J; bases unmatched to any gene: 9. CDR3 sequence (DNA): TGTGCCACCACCGCTAGCGGGGAAGCCTACGAGCAGTACTTC. It codes for CATTASGEAYEQYF.

The rearrangement uses TRBV3-1 (or the pseudogene TRBV3-2) and TRBJ2-7, with TRBD2 matching over 11 bases. V shed 4 bases and J 2 bases; nucleotides not matched to a gene: 7. The CDR3 is 16 residues long. The germline V gene encodes CDR1 LGHDT and CDR2 YNNKEL (reference sequence). CDR3 sequence (DNA): TGTGCCAGCAGCCGCATAGCGGGAGGGCCCCCCTACGAGCAGTACTTC. Encoded protein: CASSRIAGGPPYEQYF.

The chain uses TRBV2 and TRBJ2-5; the D gene is possibly TRBD2 (6 bases). Germline assignment: CDR1 SNHLY and CDR2 FYNNEI. This CDR3 has 11 amino acids. Trimming cost V 6 bases and J 7 bases, with 9 bases left between them. The CDR3 reads CASRGGGTQYF. CDR3 nucleotide sequence: TGTGCCAGCAGGGGGGGAGGGACCCAGTACTTC.

This clone has a count of ten or more. CDR3 loop: CASSIMEGAREQYF. The CDR3 coding sequence is TGTGCCAGTAGTATTATGGAGGGAGCGCGAGAGCAGTACTTC. The V gene is TRBV19, the J gene TRBJ2-7; perhaps TRBD2 as D (6 bases). With 3 bases removed from V and 7 bases from J, the gap between germline ends came to 16 bases. In germline, CDR1 is LNHDA, CDR2 SQIVND (reference sequence). The CDR3 is made up of 14 amino acids.

The J gene is TRBJ2-5, the V gene TRBV5-8; 8 bases line up with TRBD2. Per germline, CDR1 SGHTS and CDR2 YDEGEE. The ends lost 1 base at V and 6 bases at J; junction bases unmatched: 8. The length of the CDR3 is 15 residues. In DNA, the CDR3 is TGTGCCAGCAGCTTGACGGGGGGGCCGGCCAAGACCCAGTACTTC. Protein: CASSLTGGPAKTQYF.

The V call is TRBV5-5, the J call TRBJ2-3, with 7 bases fitting TRBD2. The length of the CDR3 is 15 residues. The V gene's germline CDR1 is SGHKS and CDR2 YYEKEE (reference sequence). Losses at the gene ends were 2 bases for V and 2 bases for J; bases not matched to a gene: 5. The CDR3, as DNA: TGTGCCAGCAGCTTCTGGCGGGGGTACACAGATACGCAGTATTTT. Translated, it gives CASSFWRGYTDTQYF.

This chain connects TRBV5-1 to TRBJ2-7; D perhaps matches TRBD1 (6 bases). The CDR3 totals 15 residues. Germline-derived CDR1 and CDR2 are SGHRS and YFSETQ. V shed 4 bases and J shed 3 bases, with 17 bases lying between them. The CDR3 spells CASSASRDTNYEQYF. CDR3 nucleotide sequence: TGCGCCAGCAGCGCGAGCCGGGACACCAACTACGAGCAGTACTTC.

The chain links TRBV3-1 (or the pseudogene TRBV3-2) to TRBJ2-2; 10 positions match TRBD2. V shed 4 bases, J shed 9 bases, and the junction held 11 bases outside the gene matches. From germline, CDR1 is LGHDT and CDR2 YNNKEL (reference sequence). The CDR3 covers 16 residues. CDR3 amino acids: CASSLQAGGSLRELFF. For the CDR3, the DNA is TGTGCCAGCAGCCTACAAGCGGGGGGGTCTCTTCGGGAGCTGTTTTTT.

The V call is TRBV7-2, the J call TRBJ2-1, with 10 bases identical to TRBD2. There are 15 residues in the CDR3. Per germline, CDR1 SGHTA and CDR2 FQGNSA. V was pared by 5 bases and J by 8 bases, with 9 bases of the junction left unmatched. The CDR3 sequence is CASSDNGGTSDEQFF. Written as DNA, the CDR3 is TGTGCCAGCAGCGATAACGGCGGGACTAGCGATGAGCAGTTCTTC.

This chain joins TRBV10-3 and TRBJ2-5; a possible D gene is TRBD1 (5 bases). The CDR3 consists of 13 residues. V was clipped by 4 bases and J by 4 bases, with 10 bases between them. In germline, CDR1 is ENHRY, CDR2 SYGVKD. For the CDR3, the DNA is TGTGCCATCAGTGGGATTCAGGGAGAGACCCAGTACTTC. Amino acids: CAISGIQGETQYF.

J is TRBJ1-5 and V is TRBV12-3 or TRBV12-4; D not certain. The CDR3 spans 13 residues. The V end lost 6 bases, the J end lost 7 bases, and 13 bases lay between the germline ends. The CDR3 here is CASRRVSGQPQHF. As DNA, the CDR3 is TGTGCCAGCAGGCGTGTATCGGGGCAGCCCCAGCATTTT.

CDR3 region: CAISETGGTGDGYTF. CDR3 DNA sequence: TGTGCCATCAGTGAGACGGGGGGGACAGGGGATGGCTACACCTTC. V usage is TRBV10-3 and J usage is TRBJ1-2, with TRBD1 matching over 10 bases. V gave up 2 bases and J gave up 6 bases; unmatched junction bases: 6. This CDR3 is built from 15 residues. CDR1 ENHRY and CDR2 SYGVKD come from the germline V gene.

The chain is built from TRBV27 and TRBJ2-3; 7 bases are shared with TRBD1. J lost 10 bases, V lost 6 bases, and 16 bases had no gene match. Per the germline V gene, CDR1 is MNHEY and CDR2 is SMNVEV (reference sequence). The length of the CDR3 is 15 residues. The CDR3 loop is CASSQHDYRGRAQYF. CDR3 bases: TGTGCCAGCAGCCAACATGATTACAGGGGAAGGGCGCAGTATTTT.

Many counts were recorded for this clone. The chain uses TRBV7-3 and TRBJ2-2; D might be TRBD2 (5 bases). Trimming stripped 1 base from V and 1 base from J, with 13 bases between. Germline V gene sequence: CDR1 SGHTA, CDR2 FQGTGA. The CDR3 runs 17 residues. This CDR3 is CASSLRAGRWNTGELFF. DNA for the CDR3: TGTGCCAGCAGCTTAAGGGCGGGTCGCTGGAACACCGGGGAGCTGTTTTTT.

The chain links TRBV7-9 to TRBJ2-2, with 9 positions matching TRBD1. Per germline, CDR1 SEHNR and CDR2 FQNEAQ (reference sequence). Trimming at V came to 2 bases and at J to 4 bases, leaving 2 bases not matched to a gene. This CDR3 has 15 residues. The DNA for the CDR3 is TGTGCCAGCAGCTTATCGACAGGGGGCACCGGGGAGCTGTTTTTT. This codes for CASSLSTGGTGELFF.

V usage is TRBV27 and J usage is TRBJ1-3; 8 positions agree with TRBD1. The CDR3 sequence is 15 residues long. Germline assignment: CDR1 MNHEY and CDR2 SMNVEV (reference sequence). J was trimmed by 0 bases and V by 6 bases; bases with no gene match: 4. The CDR3, as DNA: TGTGCCAGCAGAGCGACAGGGGACTCTGGAAACACCATATATTTT. This codes for CASRATGDSGNTIYF.